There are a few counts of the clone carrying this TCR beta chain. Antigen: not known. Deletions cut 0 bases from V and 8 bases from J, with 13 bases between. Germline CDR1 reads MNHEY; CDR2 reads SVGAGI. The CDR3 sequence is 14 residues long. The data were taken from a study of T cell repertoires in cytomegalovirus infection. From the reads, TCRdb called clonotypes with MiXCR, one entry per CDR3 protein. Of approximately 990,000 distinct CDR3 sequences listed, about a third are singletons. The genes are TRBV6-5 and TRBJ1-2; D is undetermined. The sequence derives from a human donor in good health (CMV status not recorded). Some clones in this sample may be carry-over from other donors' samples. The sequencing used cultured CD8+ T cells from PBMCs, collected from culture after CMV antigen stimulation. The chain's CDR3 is CASSYSGYGLGYTF. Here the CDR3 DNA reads TGTGCCAGCAGTTACTCGGGATATGGCTTGGGCTACACCTTC.